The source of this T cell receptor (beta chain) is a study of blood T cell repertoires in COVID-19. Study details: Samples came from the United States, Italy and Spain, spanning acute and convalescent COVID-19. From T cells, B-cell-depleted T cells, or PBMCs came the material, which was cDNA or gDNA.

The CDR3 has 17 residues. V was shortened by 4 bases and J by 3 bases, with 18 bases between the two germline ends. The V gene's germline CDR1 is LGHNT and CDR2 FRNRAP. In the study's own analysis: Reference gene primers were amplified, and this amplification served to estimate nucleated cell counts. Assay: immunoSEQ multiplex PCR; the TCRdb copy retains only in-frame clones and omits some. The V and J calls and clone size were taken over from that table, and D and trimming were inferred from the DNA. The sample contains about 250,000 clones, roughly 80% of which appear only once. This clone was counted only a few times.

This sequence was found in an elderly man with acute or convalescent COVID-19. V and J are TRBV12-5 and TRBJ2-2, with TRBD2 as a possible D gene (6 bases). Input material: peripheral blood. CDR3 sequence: CASGWRPWASDTGELFF. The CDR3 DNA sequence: TGTGCTAGTGGTTGGCGGCCCTGGGCTAGCGACACCGGGGAGCTGTTTTTT.